The 5 T cell receptor beta chains below come from one sample, sequenced in a study of Ad26.COV2.S vaccination and SARS-CoV-2 variants. Treatment specified: around 19 received Ad26.COV2.S at low or high dose, single or two shots; roughly five received placebo; per-sample allocation not given. Collection of samples fell on day 63 after the first vaccine or placebo injection. The data were produced by immunoSEQ multiplex PCR, yet TCRdb's version contains in-frame clones alone and is incomplete. The sample carries some 420,000 clones, approximately 88% recorded once. The starting material was peripheral blood, obtained in a trial of Ad26.COV2.S vaccine versus placebo. These receptor sequences come from a person aged 18 to 65 who received the Ad26.COV2.S COVID-19 vaccine or a placebo.

The chain is built from TRBV7-9 and TRBJ1-2, with D unclear. Germline values: CDR1 SEHNR, CDR2 FQNEAQ (reference sequence). The germline V and J ends were trimmed by 5 bases and 3 bases, with 22 bases remaining between them. The CDR3 length is 17 residues. In nucleotides, the CDR3 is TGTGCCAGCAGCGACGTGGGTGGAGGCCTGGAATACTATGGCTACACCTTC. It yields the protein CASSDVGGGLEYYGYTF.

The J gene is TRBJ1-1, the V gene TRBV15; D may be TRBD1 (5 bases). This CDR3 spans 16 amino acids. CDR1 and CDR2 (germline): LNHNV, YYDKDF (reference sequence). V lost 0 bases, J lost 4 bases, and 15 bases lay in between. This CDR3 is CATSRDQPGLGTEAFF. CDR3 DNA sequence: TGTGCCACCAGCAGAGATCAACCAGGGCTGGGCACTGAAGCTTTCTTT.

The chain links TRBV5-4 to TRBJ1-1, with 12 bases lining up with TRBD1. The germline CDR1 and CDR2 sequences are SGHNT and YYREEE (reference sequence). J lost 1 base, V lost 0 bases, and 4 bases had no gene match. CDR3 length: 17 residues. The CDR3 loop is CASSLGDRGLGNTEAFF. DNA of the CDR3: TGTGCCAGCAGCTTGGGGGACAGGGGGCTGGGGAACACTGAAGCTTTCTTT.

V is TRBV4-1 and J is TRBJ1-4; D gene unclear. The CDR3 runs 16 residues. In germline, CDR1 is MGHRA, CDR2 YSYEKL. V lost 1 base and J lost 0, with 9 bases in between. This CDR3 reads CASSQGRRPTNEKLFF. In DNA, the CDR3 is TGCGCCAGCAGCCAAGGCCGGCGGCCAACTAATGAAAAACTGTTTTTT.

The chain couples TRBV30 to TRBJ1-1; unclear D gene. With 4 bases removed from V and 3 bases from J, the gap between germline ends came to 12 bases. CDR1 GTSNPN and CDR2 SVGIG come from the germline V gene (reference sequence). This CDR3 has 13 residues. The CDR3 DNA sequence: TGTGCCTGGACCAGGACCCCGGACACTGAAGCTTTCTTT. This sequence encodes CAWTRTPDTEAFF.